The entry that follows covers one T cell receptor beta chain sequence. These data come from a study of cytomegalovirus exposure and HLA in healthy donors. Amplification used 60 Vbeta primers and 13 Jbeta primers. Using immunoSEQ multiplex PCR, the repertoire was profiled, and TCRdb retains in-frame clones only, with some absent. Seen here are some 170,000 clones, roughly four fifths observed once, and the top ten hold almost 3%. The CDR3 totals 14 residues. CDR1 and CDR2 (germline): SGDLS, YYNGEE. The V end lost 0 bases, the J end lost 8 bases, and 9 bases lay between the germline ends. The clonotype originates from a woman between 50 and 59 years old in good health and CMV-seropositive. The chain joins TRBV9 to TRBJ1-6, with a tentative D call TRBD1 (5 bases). The sample consisted of PBMCs. In DNA form, the CDR3 reads TGTGCCAGCAGCGTAGCAGGGAAGGATTCACCCCTCCACTTT. It yields the protein CASSVAGKDSPLHF.